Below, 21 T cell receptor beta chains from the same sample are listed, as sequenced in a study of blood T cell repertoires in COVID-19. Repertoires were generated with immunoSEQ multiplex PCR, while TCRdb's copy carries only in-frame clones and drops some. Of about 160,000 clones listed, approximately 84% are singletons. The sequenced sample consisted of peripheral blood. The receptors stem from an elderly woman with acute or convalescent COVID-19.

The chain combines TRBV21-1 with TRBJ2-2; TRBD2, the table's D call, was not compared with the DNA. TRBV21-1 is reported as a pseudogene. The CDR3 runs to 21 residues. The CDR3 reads CASSKEWTGVLAGANTGELFF. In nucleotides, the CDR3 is TGTGCCAGCAGCAAAGAATGGACAGGGGTGCTAGCGGGAGCGAACACCGGGGAGCTGTTTTTT.

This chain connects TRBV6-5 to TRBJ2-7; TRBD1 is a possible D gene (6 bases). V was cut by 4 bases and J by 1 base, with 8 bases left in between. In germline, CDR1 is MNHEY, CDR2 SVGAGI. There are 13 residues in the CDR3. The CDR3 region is CASSWGPSYEQYF. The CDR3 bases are TGTGCCAGCAGTTGGGGGCCTTCCTACGAGCAGTACTTC.

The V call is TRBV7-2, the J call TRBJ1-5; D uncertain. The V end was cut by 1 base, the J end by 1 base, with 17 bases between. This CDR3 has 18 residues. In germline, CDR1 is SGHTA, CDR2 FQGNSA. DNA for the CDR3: TGTGCCAGCAGCTTAGTTTCGACAAGGATATGGAGCAATCAGCCCCAGCATTTT. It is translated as CASSLVSTRIWSNQPQHF.

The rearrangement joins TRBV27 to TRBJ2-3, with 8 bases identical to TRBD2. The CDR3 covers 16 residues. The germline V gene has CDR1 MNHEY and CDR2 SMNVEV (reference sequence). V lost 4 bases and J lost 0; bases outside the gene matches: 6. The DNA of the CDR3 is TGTGCCAGCAGTTCTGGGACTAGACCTAGCACAGATACGCAGTATTTT. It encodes CASSSGTRPSTDTQYF.

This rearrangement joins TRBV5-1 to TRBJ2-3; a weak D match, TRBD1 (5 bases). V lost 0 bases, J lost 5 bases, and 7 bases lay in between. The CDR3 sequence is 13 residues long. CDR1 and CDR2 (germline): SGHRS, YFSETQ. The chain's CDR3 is CASSLGQGDTQYF. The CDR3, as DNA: TGCGCCAGCAGCTTGGGCCAGGGAGATACGCAGTATTTT.

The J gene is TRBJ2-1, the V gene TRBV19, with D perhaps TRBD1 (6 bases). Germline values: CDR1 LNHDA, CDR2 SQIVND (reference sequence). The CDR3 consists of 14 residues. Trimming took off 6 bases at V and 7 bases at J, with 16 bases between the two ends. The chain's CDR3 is CASRTGSDSNEQFF. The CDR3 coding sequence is TGTGCCAGTAGAACAGGGAGTGACAGTAATGAGCAGTTCTTC.

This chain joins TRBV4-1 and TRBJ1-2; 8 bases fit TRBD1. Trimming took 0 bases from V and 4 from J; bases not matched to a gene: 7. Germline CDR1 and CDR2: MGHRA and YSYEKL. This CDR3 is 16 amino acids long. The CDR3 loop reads CASSQDRTGTLYGYTF. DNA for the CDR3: TGCGCCAGCAGCCAAGATCGGACAGGGACCCTCTATGGCTACACCTTC.

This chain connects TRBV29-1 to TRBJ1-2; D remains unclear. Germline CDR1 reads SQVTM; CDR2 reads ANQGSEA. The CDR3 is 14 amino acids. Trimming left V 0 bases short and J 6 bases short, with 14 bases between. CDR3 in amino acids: CSVEEAAALHGYTF. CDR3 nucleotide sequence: TGCAGCGTTGAAGAGGCGGCAGCACTCCATGGCTACACCTTC.

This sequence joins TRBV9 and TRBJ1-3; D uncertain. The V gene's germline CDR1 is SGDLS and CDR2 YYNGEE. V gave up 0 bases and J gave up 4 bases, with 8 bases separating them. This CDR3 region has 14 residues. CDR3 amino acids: CASSVVPIGNTIYF. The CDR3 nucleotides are TGTGCCAGCAGCGTAGTCCCAATCGGAAACACCATATATTTT.

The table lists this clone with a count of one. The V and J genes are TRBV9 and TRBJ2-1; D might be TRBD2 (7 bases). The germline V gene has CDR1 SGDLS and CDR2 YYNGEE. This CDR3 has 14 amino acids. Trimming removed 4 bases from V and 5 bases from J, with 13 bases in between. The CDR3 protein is CASSRGGGNNEQFF. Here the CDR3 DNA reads TGTGCCAGCAGCCGGGGAGGGGGTAACAATGAGCAGTTCTTC. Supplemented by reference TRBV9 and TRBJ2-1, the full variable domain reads DSGVTQTPKHLITATGQRVTLRCSPRSGDLSVYWYQQSLDQGLQFLIQYYNGEERAKGNILERFSAQQFPDLHSELNLSSLELGDSALYFCASSRGGGNNEQFFGPGTRLTVL.

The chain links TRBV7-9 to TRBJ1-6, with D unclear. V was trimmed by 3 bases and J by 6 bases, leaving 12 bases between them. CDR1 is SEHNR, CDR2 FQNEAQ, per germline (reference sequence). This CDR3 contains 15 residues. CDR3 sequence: CASSFGRGGNSPLHF. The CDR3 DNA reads TGTGCCAGCAGCTTCGGGCGGGGTGGTAATTCACCCCTCCACTTT.

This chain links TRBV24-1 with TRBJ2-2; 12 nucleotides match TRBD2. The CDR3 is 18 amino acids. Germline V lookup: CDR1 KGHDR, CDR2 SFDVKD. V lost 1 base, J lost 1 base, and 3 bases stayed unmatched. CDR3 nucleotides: TGTGCCACCAGTGATTTACTAGCGGGAGGACAGAACACCGGGGAGCTGTTTTTT. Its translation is CATSDLLAGGQNTGELFF.

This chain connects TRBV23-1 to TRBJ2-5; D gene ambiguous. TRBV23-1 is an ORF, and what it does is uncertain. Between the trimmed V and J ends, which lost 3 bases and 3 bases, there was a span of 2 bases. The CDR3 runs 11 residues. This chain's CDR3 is CASSHKETQYF. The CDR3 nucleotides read TGCGCCAGCAGTCACAAAGAGACCCAGTACTTC.

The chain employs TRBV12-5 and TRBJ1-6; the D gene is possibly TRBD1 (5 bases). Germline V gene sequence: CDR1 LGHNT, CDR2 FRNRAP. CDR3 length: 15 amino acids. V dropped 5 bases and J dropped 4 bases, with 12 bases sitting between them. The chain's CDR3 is CASGLQGKYNSPLHF. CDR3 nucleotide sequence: TGTGCTAGTGGTCTCCAGGGAAAGTATAATTCACCCCTCCACTTT.

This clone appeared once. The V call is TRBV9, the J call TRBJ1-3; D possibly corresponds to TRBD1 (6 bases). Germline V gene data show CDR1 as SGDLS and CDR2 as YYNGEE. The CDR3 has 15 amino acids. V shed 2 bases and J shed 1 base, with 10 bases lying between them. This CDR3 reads CASSVTGSSGNTIYF. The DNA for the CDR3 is TGTGCCAGCAGCGTTACAGGGTCGTCTGGAAACACCATATATTTT.

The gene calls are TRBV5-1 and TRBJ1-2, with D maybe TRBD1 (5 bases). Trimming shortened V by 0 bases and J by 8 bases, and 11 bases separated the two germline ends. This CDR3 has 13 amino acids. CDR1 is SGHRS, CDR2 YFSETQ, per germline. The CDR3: CASSLGSGQGYTF. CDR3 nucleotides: TGCGCCAGCAGCTTGGGGTCAGGGCAAGGCTACACCTTC.

In DNA, the CDR3 is TGTGCCAGTAGTAGTCCAGGGTCTGACTATGGCTACACCTTC. Amino acids: CASSSPGSDYGYTF. The chain has TRBV19 and TRBJ1-2; maybe TRBD1 (5 bases). This CDR3 has 14 amino acids. Germline lookup yields CDR1 LNHDA and CDR2 SQIVND (reference sequence). Trimming took 4 bases from V and 3 from J, leaving 12 bases between them.

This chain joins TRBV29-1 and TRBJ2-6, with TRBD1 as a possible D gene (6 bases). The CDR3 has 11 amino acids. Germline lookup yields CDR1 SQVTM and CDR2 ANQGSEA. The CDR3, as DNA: TGCGGAGTGGGGGCGGCCAACGTCCTGACTTTC. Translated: CGVGAANVLTF.

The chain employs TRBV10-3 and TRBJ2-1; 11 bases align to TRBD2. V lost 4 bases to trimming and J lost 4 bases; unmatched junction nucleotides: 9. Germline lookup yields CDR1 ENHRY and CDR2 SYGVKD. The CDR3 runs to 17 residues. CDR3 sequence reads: CAISGGRGTSGYNEQFF. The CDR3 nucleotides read TGTGCCATCAGTGGAGGGCGGGGGACTAGCGGTTACAATGAGCAGTTCTTC.

This CDR3 reads CASSLVRGRYYNEQFF. Here the CDR3 DNA reads TGTGCCAGCAGCTTGGTTCGGGGGAGATACTACAATGAGCAGTTCTTC. V and J are TRBV5-4 and TRBJ2-1, with D possibly being TRBD2 (6 bases). V gave up 0 bases and J gave up 3 bases, with 13 bases separating them. The CDR3 is 16 residues long. The germline gives CDR1 SGHNT, CDR2 YYREEE (reference sequence). The full variable domain, completed using reference TRBV5-4 and TRBJ2-1, is ETGVTQSPTHLIKTRGQQVTLRCSSQSGHNTVSWYQQALGQGPQFIFQYYREEENGRGNFPPRFSGLQFPNYSSELNVNALELDDSALYLCASSLVRGRYYNEQFFGPGTRLTVL.

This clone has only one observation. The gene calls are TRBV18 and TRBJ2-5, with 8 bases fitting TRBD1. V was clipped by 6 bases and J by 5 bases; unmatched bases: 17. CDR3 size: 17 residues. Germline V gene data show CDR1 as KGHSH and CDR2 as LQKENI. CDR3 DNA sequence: TGTGCCAGCTCCACAGGGGGACTCAGGCCTAACTCGGAGACCCAGTACTTC. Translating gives CASSTGGLRPNSETQYF. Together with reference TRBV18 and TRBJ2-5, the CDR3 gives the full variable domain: NAGVMQNPRHLVRRRGQEARLRCSPMKGHSHVYWYRQLPEEGLKFMVYLQKENIIDESGMPKERFSAEFPKEGPSILRIQQVVRGDSAAYFCASSTGGLRPNSETQYFGPGTRLLVL.